This T cell receptor (beta chain) was identified during a study of blood T cells in healthy people across ages. The CDR3 extends over 15 amino acids. Germline V lookup: CDR1 LGHDT, CDR2 YNNKEL (reference sequence). With 3 bases clipped from V and 5 bases from J, the junction kept 9 bases outside the gene matches. PCR was performed a second time for 7 to 11 cycles using a sample-barcoded 5' primer and a J-beta primer mix. MiXCR was run by TCRdb on the 5' RACE reads, yielding one entry per CDR3 protein. The profile shows fewer than 950,000 distinct CDR3 sequences, about 53% of them singletons. As regards this clonotype: What it recognizes is unknown.

Whole-study results and caveats: The donors' CMV status was not determined, possibly confounding changes in expanded clonotypes. Researchers deemed the diversity estimates from one million T cells underestimates. It was found that TCR beta diversity correlated strongly with the percentage of naive T cells. While age rose, TCR beta diversity per million T cells dropped in a roughly linear way.

The specimen sequenced was blood. The source of this sequence is a man older than 75 in good health. The J gene is TRBJ2-5, the V gene TRBV3-1; 7 bases agree with TRBD1. CDR3 nucleotides: TGTGCCAGCAGCCAGGAACCAGGGGGTGGGGAGACCCAGTACTTC. This sequence encodes CASSQEPGGGETQYF.